This is a list of T cell receptor beta chains from one sample in a study of blood T cells in healthy people across ages. TCRdb re-called the 5' RACE reads with MiXCR, one entry per CDR3 protein. This table holds roughly 830,000 distinct CDR3 sequences, around 68% found once. Input material: blood. These receptors were obtained from a man aged 25-45 years in good health. Both conserved end residues are part of each CDR3. A D gene is named only where the DNA matches it firmly. A clone size is listed for some rows: how often the clone was seen (once, few, many), or a class if it is expanded.

CDR3aa: CASSYGRGHGEAFF
CDR3nt: TGTGCCAGCAGTTACGGGAGGGGGCATGGTGAAGCTTTCTTT
j_gene: TRBJ1-1
v_gene: TRBV6-2/TRBV6-3
abundance: NA
d_gene: TRBD1

CDR3aa: CSVDLADTIPYEQYF
CDR3nt: TGCAGCGTTGACCTAGCGGATACAATCCCCTACGAGCAGTACTTC
j_gene: TRBJ2-7
v_gene: TRBV29-1
abundance: NA
d_gene: TRBD2

CDR3aa: CASSYPAGGLAEETQYF
CDR3nt: TGTGCCAGCAGTTACCCGGCAGGAGGACTAGCGGAAGAGACCCAGTACTTC
j_gene: TRBJ2-5
v_gene: TRBV6-6
abundance: NA
d_gene: TRBD2

CDR3aa: CASSAGDYLSYEQYF
CDR3nt: TGTGCCAGCAGCGCAGGGGACTACCTCTCCTACGAGCAGTACTTC
j_gene: TRBJ2-7
v_gene: TRBV5-4
abundance: NA
d_gene: NA

CDR3aa: CSVVLAGGSWEQFF
CDR3nt: TGCAGCGTTGTGCTAGCGGGGGGGTCTTGGGAGCAGTTCTTC
j_gene: TRBJ2-1
v_gene: TRBV29-1
abundance: few
d_gene: TRBD2

CDR3aa: CSVGGLKNTGELFF
CDR3nt: TGCAGCGTTGGAGGGTTGAAGAACACCGGGGAGCTGTTTTTT
j_gene: TRBJ2-2
v_gene: TRBV29-1
abundance: NA
d_gene: NA

CDR3aa: CASSLGVGGGNQPQHF
CDR3nt: TGTGCCAGCAGCTTAGGTGTCGGGGGAGGGAATCAGCCCCAGCATTTT
j_gene: TRBJ1-5
v_gene: TRBV7-2
abundance: NA
d_gene: NA

CDR3aa: CASSSPGYTEAFF
CDR3nt: TGTGCCAGCAGTTCCCCGGGATACACTGAAGCTTTCTTT
j_gene: TRBJ1-1
v_gene: TRBV28
abundance: NA
d_gene: NA

CDR3aa: CASSYNGMETQYF
CDR3nt: TGTGCCAGCAGTTACAATGGGATGGAGACCCAGTACTTC
j_gene: TRBJ2-5
v_gene: TRBV6-2/TRBV6-3
abundance: NA
d_gene: NA

CDR3aa: CATDETSGGLANEQFF
CDR3nt: TGTGCCACAGATGAAACTAGCGGGGGGCTGGCAAATGAGCAGTTCTTC
j_gene: TRBJ2-1
v_gene: TRBV10-3
abundance: few
d_gene: TRBD2

CDR3aa: CASRDPGNEQFF
CDR3nt: TGTGCCAGCCGCGACCCTGGAAACGAGCAGTTCTTC
j_gene: TRBJ2-1
v_gene: TRBV5-4
abundance: NA
d_gene: NA

CDR3aa: CAWSRIGTEAFF
CDR3nt: TGTGCCTGGAGTAGGATAGGGACTGAAGCTTTCTTT
j_gene: TRBJ1-1
v_gene: TRBV30
abundance: NA
d_gene: NA

CDR3aa: CASSRGRQPQHF
CDR3nt: TGTGCCAGCAGCCGCGGCCGGCAGCCCCAGCATTTT
j_gene: TRBJ1-5
v_gene: TRBV12-3/TRBV12-4
abundance: once
d_gene: NA

CDR3aa: CASSDTILNEQFF
CDR3nt: TGTGCCAGCAGTGACACCATCCTCAATGAGCAGTTCTTC
j_gene: TRBJ2-1
v_gene: TRBV12-3/TRBV12-4
abundance: NA
d_gene: NA

CDR3aa: CASRYKKRDSQETQYF
CDR3nt: TGTGCCAGCAGGTATAAGAAGCGGGACAGCCAAGAGACCCAGTACTTC
j_gene: TRBJ2-5
v_gene: TRBV6-5
abundance: NA
d_gene: NA